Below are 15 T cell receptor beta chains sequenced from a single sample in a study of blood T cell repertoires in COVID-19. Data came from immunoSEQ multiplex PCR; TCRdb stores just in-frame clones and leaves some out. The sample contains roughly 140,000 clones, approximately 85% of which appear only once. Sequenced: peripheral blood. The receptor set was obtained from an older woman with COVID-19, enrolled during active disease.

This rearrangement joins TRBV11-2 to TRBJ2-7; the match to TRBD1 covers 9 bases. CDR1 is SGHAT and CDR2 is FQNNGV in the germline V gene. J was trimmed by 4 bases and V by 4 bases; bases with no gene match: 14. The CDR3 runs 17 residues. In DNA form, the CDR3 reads TGTGCCAGCAGCTCCCAAGAATGGGGGACAGGGATGTACGAGCAGTACTTC. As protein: CASSSQEWGTGMYEQYF.

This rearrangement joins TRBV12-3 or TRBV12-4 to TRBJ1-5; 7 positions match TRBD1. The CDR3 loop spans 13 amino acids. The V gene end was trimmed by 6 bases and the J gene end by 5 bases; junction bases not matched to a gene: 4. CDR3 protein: CASSPDRDQPQHF. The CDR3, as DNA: TGTGCCAGCAGCCCTGACAGGGATCAGCCCCAGCATTTT.

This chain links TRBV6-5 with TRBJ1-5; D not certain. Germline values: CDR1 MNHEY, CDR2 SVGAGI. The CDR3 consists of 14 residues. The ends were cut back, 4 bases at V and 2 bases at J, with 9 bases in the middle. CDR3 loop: CASSSVRGNQPQHF. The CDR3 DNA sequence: TGTGCCAGCAGTTCTGTACGAGGCAATCAGCCCCAGCATTTT.

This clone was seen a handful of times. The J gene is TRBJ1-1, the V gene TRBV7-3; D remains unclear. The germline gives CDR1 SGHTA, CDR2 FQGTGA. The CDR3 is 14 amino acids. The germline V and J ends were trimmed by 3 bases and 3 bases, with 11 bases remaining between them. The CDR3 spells CASSFMPGDTEAFF. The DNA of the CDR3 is TGTGCCAGCAGCTTCATGCCCGGGGACACTGAAGCTTTCTTT.

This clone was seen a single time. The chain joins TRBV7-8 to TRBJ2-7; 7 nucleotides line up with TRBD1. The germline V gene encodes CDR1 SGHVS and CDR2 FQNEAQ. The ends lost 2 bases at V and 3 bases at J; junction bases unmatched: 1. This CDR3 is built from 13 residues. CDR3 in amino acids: CASSLRQGYEQYF. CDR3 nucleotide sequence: TGTGCCAGCAGCTTACGACAGGGCTACGAGCAGTACTTC.

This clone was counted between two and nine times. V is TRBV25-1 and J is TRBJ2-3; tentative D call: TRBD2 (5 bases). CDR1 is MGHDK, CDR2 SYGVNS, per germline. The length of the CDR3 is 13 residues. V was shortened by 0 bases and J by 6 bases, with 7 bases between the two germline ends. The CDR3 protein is CASSEYGGDTQYF. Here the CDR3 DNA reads TGTGCCAGCAGTGAATATGGAGGCGATACGCAGTATTTT.

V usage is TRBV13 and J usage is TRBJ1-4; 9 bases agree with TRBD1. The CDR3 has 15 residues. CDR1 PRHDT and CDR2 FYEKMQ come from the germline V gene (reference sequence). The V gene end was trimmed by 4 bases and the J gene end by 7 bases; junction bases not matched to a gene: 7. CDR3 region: CASSSPGTGSEKLFF. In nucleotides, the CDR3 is TGTGCCAGCAGCTCCCCCGGGACAGGGAGTGAAAAACTGTTTTTT.

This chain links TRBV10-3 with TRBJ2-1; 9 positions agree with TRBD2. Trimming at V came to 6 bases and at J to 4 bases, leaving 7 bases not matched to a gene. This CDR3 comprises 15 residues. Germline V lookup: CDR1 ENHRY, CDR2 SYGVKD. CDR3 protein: CAIREAGGSYNEQFF. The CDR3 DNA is TGTGCCATCAGAGAGGCGGGGGGGAGTTACAATGAGCAGTTCTTC.

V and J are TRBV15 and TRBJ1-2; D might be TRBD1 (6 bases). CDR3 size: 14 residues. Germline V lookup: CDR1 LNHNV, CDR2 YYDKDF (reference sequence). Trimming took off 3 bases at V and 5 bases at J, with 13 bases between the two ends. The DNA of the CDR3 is TGTGCCACCAGCAGTGGCTTAGGGGGTTATGGCTACACCTTC. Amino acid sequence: CATSSGLGGYGYTF.

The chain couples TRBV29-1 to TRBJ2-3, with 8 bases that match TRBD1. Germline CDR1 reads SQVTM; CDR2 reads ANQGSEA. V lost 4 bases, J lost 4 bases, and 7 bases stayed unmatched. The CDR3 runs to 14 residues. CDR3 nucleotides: TGCAGCGTTGGAGCTACAGGGGGTGCAGATACGCAGTATTTT. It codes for CSVGATGGADTQYF.

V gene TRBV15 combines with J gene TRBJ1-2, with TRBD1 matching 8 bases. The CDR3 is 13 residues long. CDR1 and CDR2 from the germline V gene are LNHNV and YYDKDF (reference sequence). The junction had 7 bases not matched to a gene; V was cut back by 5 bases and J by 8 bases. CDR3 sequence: CATSPFRDRGYTF. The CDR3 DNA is TGTGCCACCAGCCCGTTCCGGGACAGGGGCTACACCTTC.

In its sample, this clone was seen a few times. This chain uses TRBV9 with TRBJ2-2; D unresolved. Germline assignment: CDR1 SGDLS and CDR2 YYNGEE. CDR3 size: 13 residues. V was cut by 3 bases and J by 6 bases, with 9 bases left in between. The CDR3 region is CASSALLSGELFF. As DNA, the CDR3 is TGTGCCAGCAGCGCCCTTCTGTCCGGGGAGCTGTTTTTT.

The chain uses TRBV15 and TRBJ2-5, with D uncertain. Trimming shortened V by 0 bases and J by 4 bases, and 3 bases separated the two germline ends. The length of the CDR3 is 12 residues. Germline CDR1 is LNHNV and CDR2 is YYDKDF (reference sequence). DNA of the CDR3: TGTGCCACCAGCAGAGAGAGAGAGACCCAGTACTTC. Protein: CATSRERETQYF.

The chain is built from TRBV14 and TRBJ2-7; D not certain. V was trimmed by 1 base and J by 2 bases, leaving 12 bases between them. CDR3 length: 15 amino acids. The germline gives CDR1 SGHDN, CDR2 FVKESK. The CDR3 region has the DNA TGTGCCAGCAGCCAAGGGCAGTGGGCCGCCTACGAGCAGTACTTC. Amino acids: CASSQGQWAAYEQYF. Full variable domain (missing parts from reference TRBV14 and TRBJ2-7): EAGVTQFPSHSVIEKGQTVTLRCDPISGHDNLYWYRRVMGKEIKFLLHFVKESKQDESGMPNNRFLAERTGGTYSTLKVQPAELEDSGVYFCASSQGQWAAYEQYFGPGTRLTVT.

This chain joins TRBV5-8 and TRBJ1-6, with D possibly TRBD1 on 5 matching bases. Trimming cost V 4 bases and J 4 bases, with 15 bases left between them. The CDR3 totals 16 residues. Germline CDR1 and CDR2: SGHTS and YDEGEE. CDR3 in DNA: TGTGCCAGCAGCCCCGGCGGAGGGGAGTATAATTCACCCCTCCACTTT. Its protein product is CASSPGGGEYNSPLHF.